One sample yielded the 24 T cell receptor beta chains listed below, sequenced in a study of T cells expressing NK-cell markers. TCRdb reanalyzed the 5' RACE reads and collapses them to one entry per CDR3 protein, without DNA. This sample's table has about 460,000 distinct CDR3 sequences. The sequenced material came from blood T cells: a sorted CD56 or NKG2C T cell subset, CD4+ or CD8+ T cells, or bulk PBMC T cells (not recorded which). All receptors derive from a woman aged 45-59 years in good health.

The chain joins TRBV24-1 to TRBJ1-1; TCRdb gives TRBD1 as the D gene, but with no DNA this cannot be confirmed. The CDR3 extends over 17 amino acids. Germline values: CDR1 KGHDR, CDR2 SFDVKD. The CDR3 spells CATRRPDRVWFGTEAFF.

The chain is built from TRBV6-1 and TRBJ2-1. CDR1 is MNHNS, CDR2 SASEGT, per germline. This CDR3 is 11 amino acids long. The CDR3 sequence is CASSEQVEQFF.

V and J are TRBV7-2 and TRBJ2-1; with no DNA, the TCRdb D assignment of TRBD1 cannot be verified. CDR1 and CDR2 from the germline V gene are SGHTA and FQGNSA. The CDR3 consists of 14 residues. CDR3 residues: CARPSGSSYNEQFF.

This chain uses TRBV11-2 with TRBJ2-1; TCRdb names TRBD2, which stays unverified in the absence of DNA. Germline V gene data show CDR1 as SGHAT and CDR2 as FQNNGV. The CDR3 spans 16 residues. CDR3: CASSPGTSFSYNEQFF.

The V call is TRBV7-9, the J call TRBJ2-7; as DNA is missing, the TRBD2 call by TCRdb cannot be tested. This CDR3 region has 14 residues. Germline V gene lookup returns CDR1 SEHNR and CDR2 FQNEAQ (reference sequence). The CDR3: CASGGLRLAYEQYF.

The genes are TRBV5-1 and TRBJ2-6; TCRdb picks TRBD1, but there is no DNA to check that call. CDR1 is SGHRS and CDR2 is YFSETQ in the germline V gene. This CDR3 has 17 residues. The CDR3 reads CASTQTRGLQGANVLTF.

The rearrangement joins TRBV5-1 to TRBJ2-5; TCRdb's D call, TRBD1, is unchecked because there is no DNA. The CDR3 is made up of 16 amino acids. Germline V gene sequence: CDR1 SGHRS, CDR2 YFSETQ. CDR3 amino acids: CASSGGRGFSQETQYF.

CDR3 sequence: CATSRGPSGSNNEQFF. This chain joins TRBV15 and TRBJ2-1; with no DNA, the TCRdb D assignment of TRBD2 cannot be verified. CDR1 is LNHNV and CDR2 is YYDKDF in the germline V gene (reference sequence). This CDR3 is 16 amino acids long.

J is TRBJ2-7 and V is TRBV6-1; the D call from TCRdb, TRBD1, cannot be confirmed without DNA. There are 14 residues in the CDR3. CDR1 is MNHNS, CDR2 SASEGT, per germline. CDR3 amino acids: CASSDRESSYEQYF.

The rearrangement joins TRBV5-1 to TRBJ2-2; the TRBD1 assignment by TCRdb is unverifiable without DNA. The CDR3 consists of 16 residues. The germline CDR1 and CDR2 sequences are SGHRS and YFSETQ. CDR3 loop: CASSKTGGAKTGELFF.

The rearrangement links TRBV2 to TRBJ2-6. Germline V gene sequence: CDR1 SNHLY, CDR2 FYNNEI. The CDR3 spans 17 residues. CDR3 amino acids: CASSESGRSSGANVLTF.

The gene calls are TRBV19 and TRBJ2-1; TCRdb indicates TRBD1, and absent DNA this call remains unverified. CDR3 length: 17 residues. The germline gives CDR1 LNHDA, CDR2 SQIVND (reference sequence). The CDR3 reads CASSIDAGQGSINEQFF. Looking up the rest from reference TRBV19 and TRBJ2-1 gives the full variable domain: DGGITQSPKYLFRKEGQNVTLSCEQNLNHDAMYWYRQDPGQGLRLIYYSQIVNDFQKGDIAEGYSVSREKKESFPLTVTSAQKNPTAFYLCASSIDAGQGSINEQFFGPGTRLTVL.

The chain joins TRBV5-1 to TRBJ2-3. CDR3 length: 15 amino acids. Germline V gene data show CDR1 as SGHRS and CDR2 as YFSETQ. CDR3 protein: CASSLSIGSGDTQYF. Filled out from reference TRBV5-1 and TRBJ2-3, the complete variable domain reads KAGVTQTPRYLIKTRGQQVTLSCSPISGHRSVSWYQQTPGQGLQFLFEYFSETQRNKGNFPGRFSGRQFSNSRSEMNVSTLELGDSALYLCASSLSIGSGDTQYFGPGTRLTVL.

The chain has TRBV11-3 and TRBJ2-2; TCRdb's D gene call, TRBD2, goes unchecked for lack of DNA. Germline assignment: CDR1 SGHNT and CDR2 YENEEA. The CDR3 loop spans 15 amino acids. CDR3 in amino acids: CASSHRGRVSGELFF.

The chain has TRBV6-1 and TRBJ2-5; the D call of TRBD1 rests on TCRdb alone, since no DNA is present to check it. Germline V CDR1 and CDR2: MNHNS, SASEGT. The CDR3 has 16 residues. The CDR3 reads CASSEFFIDSKETQYF.

The rearrangement links TRBV12-3 or TRBV12-4 to TRBJ1-1; TCRdb's D gene call, TRBD1, goes unchecked for lack of DNA. This CDR3 spans 14 amino acids. The CDR3 sequence: CASSSGTGIIEAFF.

The rearrangement uses TRBV20-1 and TRBJ2-1; TCRdb reports TRBD2, a call that lacks DNA to check it against. Germline values: CDR1 DFQATT, CDR2 SNEGSKA (reference sequence). This CDR3 is 14 amino acids long. The CDR3 reads CSANSGRTYNEQFF.

J is TRBJ2-2 and V is TRBV28; TCRdb calls TRBD1, which cannot be checked without DNA. Germline CDR1 is MDHEN and CDR2 is SYDVKM. CDR3 length equals 16 residues. The CDR3 loop reads CASSPDRGLDTGELFF.

The chain joins TRBV19 to TRBJ2-2; there is no DNA to check the TCRdb D call of TRBD1. Looked up from germline, CDR1 is LNHDA and CDR2 is SQIVND (reference sequence). The CDR3 covers 14 residues. The CDR3 spells CASSGTGHNGELFF.

The chain employs TRBV25-1 and TRBJ2-1; the D call from TCRdb, TRBD1, cannot be confirmed without DNA. Per the germline V gene, CDR1 is MGHDK and CDR2 is SYGVNS. The CDR3 covers 15 residues. The CDR3 is CASSEFGTVYNEQFF.

The chain couples TRBV24-1 to TRBJ2-3. The germline CDR1 and CDR2 sequences are KGHDR and SFDVKD. The CDR3 totals 16 residues. CDR3 residues: CATSDRLSSYTDTQYF.

This chain connects TRBV12-3 or TRBV12-4 to TRBJ2-7; TCRdb designates TRBD1, a call that cannot be tested without DNA. The CDR3 is 14 amino acids. CDR3 region: CASTRPLFYYEQYF.

This chain uses TRBV6-1 with TRBJ2-4; TCRdb's D call, TRBD1, is unchecked because there is no DNA. The CDR3 runs 14 residues. Looked up from germline, CDR1 is MNHNS and CDR2 is SASEGT. CDR3 residues: CASSEKDRVHIQYF.

The chain links TRBV24-1 to TRBJ2-5; TCRdb picks TRBD1, but there is no DNA to check that call. The CDR3 is 13 residues long. Germline V gives CDR1 KGHDR, CDR2 SFDVKD. Here the CDR3 reads CATAPPGRETQYF.